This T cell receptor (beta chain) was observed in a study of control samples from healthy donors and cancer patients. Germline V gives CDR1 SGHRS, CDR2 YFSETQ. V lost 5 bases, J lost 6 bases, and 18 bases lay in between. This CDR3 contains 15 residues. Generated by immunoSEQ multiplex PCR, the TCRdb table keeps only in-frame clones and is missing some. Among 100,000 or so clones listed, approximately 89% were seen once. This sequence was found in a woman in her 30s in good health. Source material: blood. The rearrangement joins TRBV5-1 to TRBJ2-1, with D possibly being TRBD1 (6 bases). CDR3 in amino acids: CASSLRTDSSNEQFF. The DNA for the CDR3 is TGCGCCAGCAGTTTAAGGACGGACAGCTCCAATGAGCAGTTCTTC.